Below, 27 T cell receptor beta chains from the same sample are listed, as sequenced in a study of CD8 T cells in Susac syndrome. RNA in amounts of about 0.5 to 1 ug was reverse transcribed with random hexamers. TCRdb ran MiXCR on the immunoSEQ multiplex PCR reads and lists one entry per CDR3 protein. The data contain under 300,000 distinct CDR3 sequences, 95% to 97% of them seen just once; the ten biggest clones take up 0.08% to 0.11%. The sequenced sample consisted of CD4+ T cells from PBMCs. These receptors were collected from a human donor with Susac syndrome.

The chain couples TRBV29-1 to TRBJ1-4; D not resolved. CDR3 size: 13 residues. CDR1 SQVTM and CDR2 ANQGSEA come from the germline V gene. The ends were cut back, 2 bases at V and 9 bases at J, with 13 bases in the middle. The CDR3 DNA is TGCAGCGTTGAACCCCTCGCACGTCAAAAACTGTTTTTT. This codes for CSVEPLARQKLFF.

This chain uses TRBV13 with TRBJ1-1; 9 positions agree with TRBD1. Germline CDR1 PRHDT, CDR2 FYEKMQ (reference sequence). The CDR3 sequence is 12 residues long. The V segment lost 5 bases and the J segment 10 bases; nucleotides outside the gene matches: 5. CDR3 sequence (DNA): TGTGCCAGCAGCACACGACAGGGGGGAGCTTTCTTT. Translated, it gives CASSTRQGGAFF. The full variable domain, rest sourced from reference TRBV13 and TRBJ1-1, is AAGVIQSPRHLIKEKRETATLKCYPIPRHDTVYWYQQGPGQDPQFLISFYEKMQSDKGSIPDRFSAQQFSDYHSELNMSSLELGDSALYFCASSTRQGGAFFGQGTRLTVV.

The genes are TRBV5-1 and TRBJ2-7; D is ambiguous. Germline CDR1 reads SGHRS; CDR2 reads YFSETQ. With 6 bases removed from V and 7 bases from J, the gap between germline ends came to 23 bases. The CDR3 length is 15 residues. The CDR3 spells CASTDKGSSTREQYF. The CDR3 coding sequence is TGCGCCAGCACCGACAAAGGCTCGTCGACAAGAGAGCAGTACTTC.

This chain joins TRBV19 and TRBJ2-5; D is perhaps TRBD1 or TRBD2 (5 bases each). Germline V gives CDR1 LNHDA, CDR2 SQIVND (reference sequence). The CDR3 length is 13 residues. V shed 7 bases and J shed 1 base, with 10 bases lying between them. CDR3 coding DNA: TGTGCCAGTACCATGAGGGGCCAAGAGACCCAGTACTTC. It yields the protein CASTMRGQETQYF.

The chain uses TRBV7-3 and TRBJ2-1; possible D gene TRBD1, 6 bases. The CDR3 is made up of 14 amino acids. Trimming left V 5 bases short and J 5 bases short, with 13 bases between. Germline V lookup: CDR1 SGHTA, CDR2 FQGTGA. The CDR3 nucleotides read TGTGCCAGCAGCGCAGGGGACATCGACAATGAGCAGTTCTTC. Translating it yields CASSAGDIDNEQFF.

J is TRBJ2-2 and V is TRBV24-1, with TRBD1 matching 10 bases. The CDR3 runs to 15 residues. Germline V CDR1 and CDR2: KGHDR, SFDVKD. With V trimmed by 1 base and J by 6 bases, 1 base remained unmatched. The CDR3 here is CATSDFGTGAGELFF. CDR3 nucleotide sequence: TGTGCCACCAGTGATTTCGGGACAGGGGCCGGGGAGCTGTTTTTT.

The chain recombines TRBV24-1 with TRBJ2-1, with D perhaps TRBD1 (6 bases). Between the trimmed V and J ends, which lost 9 bases and 0 bases, there was a span of 14 bases. The CDR3 has 15 residues. Germline CDR1 KGHDR, CDR2 SFDVKD. CDR3 bases: TGTGCCACCCGGATGGGGGCCTCCTCCTACAATGAGCAGTTCTTC. Translated, it gives CATRMGASSYNEQFF.

The V call is TRBV27, the J call TRBJ2-7, with D uncertain. The germline gives CDR1 MNHEY, CDR2 SMNVEV (reference sequence). The CDR3 loop spans 14 amino acids. The V end lost 6 bases, the J end lost 0 bases, and 12 bases lay between the germline ends. This CDR3 is CASSPTPYSYEQYF. Here the CDR3 DNA reads TGTGCCAGCAGCCCTACCCCTTACTCCTACGAGCAGTACTTC.

DNA of the CDR3: TGTGCCCAGGACGGCGGTGGTGAAAAACTGTTTTTT. Translated, it gives CAQDGGGEKLFF. The chain couples TRBV30 to TRBJ1-4; D gene unclear. Germline assignment: CDR1 GTSNPN and CDR2 SVGIG (reference sequence). This CDR3 has 12 amino acids. V was pared by 8 bases and J by 7 bases, with 14 bases between.

This clonotype occurred a few times. The gene calls are TRBV20-1 and TRBJ2-6; D gene ambiguous. The CDR3 consists of 12 residues. Between the trimmed V and J ends, which lost 3 bases and 1 base, there was a span of 1 base. Looked up from germline, CDR1 is DFQATT and CDR2 is SNEGSKA (reference sequence). CDR3 protein: CSARSGANVLTF. CDR3 DNA: TGCAGTGCTAGGTCTGGGGCCAACGTCCTGACTTTC.

The V gene is TRBV24-1, the J gene TRBJ2-5, with 10 bases identical to TRBD2. Germline-derived CDR1 and CDR2 are KGHDR and SFDVKD. V gave up 4 bases and J gave up 4 bases; unmatched junction bases: 5. This CDR3 is 15 amino acids long. This CDR3 is CATSEPAGGGETQYF. The CDR3 bases are TGTGCCACCAGTGAACCAGCGGGAGGGGGAGAGACCCAGTACTTC.

The chain employs TRBV20-1 and TRBJ2-5, with D uncertain. The CDR3 sequence is 14 residues long. CDR1 and CDR2 (germline): DFQATT, SNEGSKA (reference sequence). Trimming took 0 bases from V and 2 from J, leaving 10 bases between them. The CDR3 region is CSARDRAPQETQYF. The CDR3 DNA sequence: TGCAGTGCTAGAGATCGGGCACCACAAGAGACCCAGTACTTC.

V gene TRBV18 combines with J gene TRBJ2-7; TRBD2 aligns across 9 bases. The CDR3 spans 16 residues. The V and J ends lost 3 bases and 0 bases, in that order; junction bases with no gene match: 6. Looked up from germline, CDR1 is KGHSH and CDR2 is LQKENI. This CDR3 is CASSPSLAGTSYEQYF. CDR3 DNA: TGTGCCAGCTCACCGTCCCTAGCGGGAACCTCCTACGAGCAGTACTTC.

The chain carries TRBV9 and TRBJ1-5, with D possibly matching TRBD1 (5 bases). Trimming left V 3 bases short and J 7 bases short, with 14 bases between. Looked up from germline, CDR1 is SGDLS and CDR2 is YYNGEE. The length of the CDR3 is 14 residues. The CDR3 DNA is TGTGCCAGCAGCGCCTCATCCAGGGAACAGCCCCAGCATTTT. It yields the protein CASSASSREQPQHF.

The rearrangement links TRBV2 to TRBJ2-1; D gene ambiguous. V was trimmed by 2 bases and J by 4 bases, leaving 6 bases between them. The CDR3 length is 13 residues. In germline, CDR1 is SNHLY, CDR2 FYNNEI. Here the CDR3 reads CASSERSYNEQFF. DNA of the CDR3: TGTGCCAGCAGTGAAAGGAGTTACAATGAGCAGTTCTTC.

The CDR3 nucleotides read TGTGCCAGCAAAGTCCCCGGAGATCGCGATGGCTACACCTTC. It specifies CASKVPGDRDGYTF. V usage is TRBV12-3 or TRBV12-4 and J usage is TRBJ1-2, with unresolved D. The CDR3 is 14 amino acids. The ends were cut back, 7 bases at V and 6 bases at J, with 18 bases in the middle.

The chain uses TRBV30 and TRBJ2-6; 7 bases agree with TRBD1. Germline V gene lookup returns CDR1 GTSNPN and CDR2 SVGIG (reference sequence). With V trimmed by 2 bases and J by 0 bases, 7 bases remained unmatched. This CDR3 region has 17 residues. The CDR3 sequence: CAWSSDRVSSGANVLTF. CDR3 nucleotide sequence: TGTGCCTGGAGTTCAGACAGGGTATCCTCTGGGGCCAACGTCCTGACTTTC.

The chain employs TRBV29-1 and TRBJ2-3; D is undetermined. The V end was cut by 5 bases, the J end by 4 bases, with 7 bases between. This CDR3 contains 11 residues. The germline V gene has CDR1 SQVTM and CDR2 ANQGSEA. The chain's CDR3 is CSVIVADTQYF. In DNA, the CDR3 is TGCAGCGTTATAGTTGCAGATACGCAGTATTTT.

A single count supports this clonotype. V and J are TRBV30 and TRBJ1-2, with D possibly being TRBD1 (5 bases). V lost 0 bases and J lost 8, with 13 bases in between. The V gene's germline CDR1 is GTSNPN and CDR2 SVGIG (reference sequence). This CDR3 comprises 13 residues. The CDR3 spells CAWSVRGGVGYTF. As DNA, the CDR3 is TGTGCCTGGAGTGTACGGGGGGGTGTCGGCTACACCTTC.

The chain links TRBV27 to TRBJ2-2, with 7 bases matching TRBD2. Germline V gives CDR1 MNHEY, CDR2 SMNVEV (reference sequence). The CDR3 has 15 amino acids. The V segment lost 5 bases and the J segment 4 bases; nucleotides outside the gene matches: 7. CDR3 bases: TGTGCCAGCAGTCCAGGACTAGGCGGCACCGGGGAGCTGTTTTTT. Amino acid sequence: CASSPGLGGTGELFF.

The chain has TRBV29-1 and TRBJ2-6; possibly TRBD1 for D (6 bases). With 5 bases removed from V and 1 base from J, the gap between germline ends came to 9 bases. The CDR3 is 14 amino acids. The germline V gene encodes CDR1 SQVTM and CDR2 ANQGSEA. The CDR3 loop reads CSVITGSGANVLTF. CDR3 DNA: TGCAGCGTTATAACAGGGTCTGGGGCCAACGTCCTGACTTTC.

The J gene is TRBJ1-4, the V gene TRBV11-2, with unresolved D. There are 15 residues in the CDR3. Germline CDR1 is SGHAT and CDR2 is FQNNGV. V dropped 5 bases and J dropped 0 bases, with 10 bases sitting between them. This chain's CDR3 is CASSKSLTTNEKLFF. CDR3 bases: TGTGCCAGCAGCAAAAGCCTTACAACTAATGAAAAACTGTTTTTT.

The gene calls are TRBV5-6 and TRBJ2-1, with TRBD1 as a possible D gene (5 bases). Germline CDR1 and CDR2: SGHDT and YYEEEE. The CDR3 has 15 amino acids. V was cut by 6 bases and J by 6 bases, with 19 bases left in between. DNA for the CDR3: TGTGCCAGCACCCGGCGGCAGGGAATGGTCAATGAGCAGTTCTTC. It encodes CASTRRQGMVNEQFF.

V is TRBV4-1 and J is TRBJ1-1, with 10 bases that match TRBD1. This CDR3 contains 16 residues. Germline trimming cut 4 bases from V and 5 bases from J; bases unmatched to any gene: 10. CDR1 is MGHRA, CDR2 YSYEKL, per germline. CDR3 coding DNA: TGCGCCAGCAGCCGTAGACCCGGGACAGGGGTTACTGAAGCTTTCTTT. Protein product: CASSRRPGTGVTEAFF.

V usage is TRBV5-6 and J usage is TRBJ1-3, with D possibly TRBD1 on 5 matching bases. Germline V gene data show CDR1 as SGHDT and CDR2 as YYEEEE. Trimming took 1 base from V and 3 from J, leaving 11 bases between them. The CDR3 contains 15 residues. The CDR3 DNA follows: TGTGCCAGCAGCTTGCCGGCCGGGGGTGGAAACACCATATATTTT. This encodes CASSLPAGGGNTIYF.

The chain is built from TRBV12-3 or TRBV12-4 and TRBJ1-1; a possible D gene is TRBD1 (6 bases). Trimming shortened V by 2 bases and J by 2 bases, and 15 bases separated the two germline ends. This CDR3 has 16 amino acids. DNA of the CDR3: TGTGCCAGCAGTTTAAATTCGGGGGGGCTCAACACTGAAGCTTTCTTT. This gives the protein CASSLNSGGLNTEAFF.

V gene TRBV30 combines with J gene TRBJ2-5; 8 bases are a match to TRBD2. Germline assignment: CDR1 GTSNPN and CDR2 SVGIG (reference sequence). This CDR3 has 12 residues. V shed 5 bases, J shed 5 bases, and the junction held 4 bases outside the gene matches. The CDR3 bases are TGTGCCTGGGGGACTAGGGAGGAGACCCAGTACTTC. The encoded protein is CAWGTREETQYF.